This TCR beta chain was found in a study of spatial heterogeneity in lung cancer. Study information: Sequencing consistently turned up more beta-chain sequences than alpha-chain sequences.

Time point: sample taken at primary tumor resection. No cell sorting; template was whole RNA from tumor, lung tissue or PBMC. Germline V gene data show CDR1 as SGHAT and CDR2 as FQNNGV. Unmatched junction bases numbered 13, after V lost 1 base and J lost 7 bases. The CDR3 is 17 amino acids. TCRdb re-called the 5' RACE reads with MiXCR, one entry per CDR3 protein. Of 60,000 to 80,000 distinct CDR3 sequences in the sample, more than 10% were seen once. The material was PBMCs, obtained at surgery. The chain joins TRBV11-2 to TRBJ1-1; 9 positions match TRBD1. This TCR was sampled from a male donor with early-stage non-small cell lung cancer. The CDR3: CASSLAYLGQGTNEAFF. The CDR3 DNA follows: TGTGCCAGCAGCTTAGCCTATTTAGGACAGGGGACTAATGAAGCTTTCTTT. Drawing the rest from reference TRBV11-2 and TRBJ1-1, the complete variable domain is EAGVAQSPRYKIIEKRQSVAFWCNPISGHATLYWYQQILGQGPKLLIQFQNNGVVDDSQLPKDRFSAERLKGVDSTLKIQPAKLEDSAVYLCASSLAYLGQGTNEAFFGQGTRLTVV.